The source of this T cell receptor beta chain is a study of cytomegalovirus exposure and HLA in healthy donors. Amplification used 60 Vbeta primers and 13 Jbeta primers. This table comes from immunoSEQ multiplex PCR, and its TCRdb copy is limited to in-frame clones, with some not included. The table records 150,000 to 200,000 clones, approximately 70% of them present only once. This CDR3 has 16 residues. Trimming removed 6 bases from V and 1 base from J, with 15 bases in between. From germline, CDR1 is MNHNY and CDR2 SVGAGI (reference sequence). Material: PBMCs. The J gene is TRBJ2-2, the V gene TRBV6-6; D perhaps matches TRBD1 (6 bases). The clonotype was recovered from a young woman in good health and CMV-seronegative. CDR3 coding DNA: TGTGCCAGCAGGTCCCCCAGGGGCGGGAACACCGGGGAGCTGTTTTTT. Translation: CASRSPRGGNTGELFF.